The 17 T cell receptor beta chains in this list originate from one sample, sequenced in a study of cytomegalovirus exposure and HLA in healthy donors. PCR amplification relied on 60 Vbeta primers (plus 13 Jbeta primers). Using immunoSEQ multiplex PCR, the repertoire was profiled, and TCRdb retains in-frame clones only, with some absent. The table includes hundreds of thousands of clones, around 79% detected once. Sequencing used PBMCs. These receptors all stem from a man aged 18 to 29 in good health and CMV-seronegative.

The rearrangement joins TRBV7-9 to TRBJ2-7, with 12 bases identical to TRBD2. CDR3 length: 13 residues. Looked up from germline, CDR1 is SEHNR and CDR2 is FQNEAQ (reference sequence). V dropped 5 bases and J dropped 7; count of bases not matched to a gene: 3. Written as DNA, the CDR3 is TGTGCCAGCAGCCAGACTAGCGGGGGAGAGCAGTACTTC. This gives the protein CASSQTSGGEQYF.

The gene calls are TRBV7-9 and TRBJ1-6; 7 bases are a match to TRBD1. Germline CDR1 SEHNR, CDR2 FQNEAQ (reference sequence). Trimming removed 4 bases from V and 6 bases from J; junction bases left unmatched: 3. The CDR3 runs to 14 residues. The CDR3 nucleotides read TGTGCCAGCAGCTCGACAGGGCCTAATTCACCCCTCCACTTT. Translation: CASSSTGPNSPLHF.

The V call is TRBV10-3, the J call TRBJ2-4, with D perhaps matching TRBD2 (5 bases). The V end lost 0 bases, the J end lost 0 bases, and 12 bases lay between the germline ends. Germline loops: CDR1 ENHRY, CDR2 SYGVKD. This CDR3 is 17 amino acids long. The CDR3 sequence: CAISESGGQGAKNIQYF. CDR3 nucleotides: TGTGCCATCAGTGAGTCCGGAGGCCAAGGAGCCAAAAACATTCAGTACTTC.

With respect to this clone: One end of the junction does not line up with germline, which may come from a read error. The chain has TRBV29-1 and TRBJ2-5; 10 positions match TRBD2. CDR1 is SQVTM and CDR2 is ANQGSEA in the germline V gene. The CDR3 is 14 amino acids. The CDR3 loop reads CSVLSGGNQEAQYF. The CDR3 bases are TGCAGCGTTCTTAGCGGGGGGAACCAAGAGGCCCAGTACTTC.

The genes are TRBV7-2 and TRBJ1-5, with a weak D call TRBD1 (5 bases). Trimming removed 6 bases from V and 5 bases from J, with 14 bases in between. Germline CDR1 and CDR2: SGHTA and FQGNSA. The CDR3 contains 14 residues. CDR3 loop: CASSPRGRDQPQHF. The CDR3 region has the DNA TGTGCCAGCAGTCCCCGCGGCAGGGATCAGCCCCAGCATTTT. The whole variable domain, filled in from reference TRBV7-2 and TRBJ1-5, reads GAGVSQSPSNKVTEKGKDVELRCDPISGHTALYWYRQSLGQGLEFLIYFQGNSAPDKSGLPSDRFSAERTGGSVSTLTIQRTQQEDSAVYLCASSPRGRDQPQHFGDGTRLSIL.

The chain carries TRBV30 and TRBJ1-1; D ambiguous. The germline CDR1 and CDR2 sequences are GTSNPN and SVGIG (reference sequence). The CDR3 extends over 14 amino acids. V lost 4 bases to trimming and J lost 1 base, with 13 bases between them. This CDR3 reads CAWIPLSGNTEAFF. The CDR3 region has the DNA TGTGCCTGGATCCCCCTTTCGGGGAACACTGAAGCTTTCTTT.

DNA of the CDR3: TGCACCAGCAGCCCCTCAAGCCTAGCGGGGGCCGGGGAGCTGTTTTTT. Translation: CTSSPSSLAGAGELFF. V gene TRBV1 combines with J gene TRBJ2-2; the table's TRBD2 call for D was not verified on the DNA. TRBV1 is labeled a pseudogene. CDR3 length: 16 residues.

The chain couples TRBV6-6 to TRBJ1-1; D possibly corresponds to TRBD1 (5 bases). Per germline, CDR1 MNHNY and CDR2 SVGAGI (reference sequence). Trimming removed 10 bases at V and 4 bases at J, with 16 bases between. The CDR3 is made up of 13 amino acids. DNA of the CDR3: TGTGCCACCGAAAAGGGGTGGAGCACTGAAGCTTTCTTT. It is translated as CATEKGWSTEAFF.

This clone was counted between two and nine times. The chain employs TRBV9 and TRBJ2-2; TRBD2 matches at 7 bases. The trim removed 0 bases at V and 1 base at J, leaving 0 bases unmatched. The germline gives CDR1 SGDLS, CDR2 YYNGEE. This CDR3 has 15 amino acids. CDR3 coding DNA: TGTGCCAGCAGCGTAGCGGGGGGGAACACCGGGGAGCTGTTTTTT. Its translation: CASSVAGGNTGELFF.

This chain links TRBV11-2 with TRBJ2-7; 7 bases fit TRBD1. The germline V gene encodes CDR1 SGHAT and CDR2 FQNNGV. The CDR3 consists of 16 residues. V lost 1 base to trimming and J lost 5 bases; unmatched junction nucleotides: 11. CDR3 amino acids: CASSLGTGGVTDEQYF. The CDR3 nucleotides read TGTGCCAGCAGCTTAGGGACAGGTGGGGTGACGGACGAGCAGTACTTC.

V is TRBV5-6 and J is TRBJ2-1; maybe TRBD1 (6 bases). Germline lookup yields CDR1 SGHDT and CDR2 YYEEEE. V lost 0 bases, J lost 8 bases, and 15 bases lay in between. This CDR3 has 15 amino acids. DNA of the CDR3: TGTGCCAGCAGCTTGGCCAGGGGAGCCGGGGATGAGCAGTTCTTC. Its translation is CASSLARGAGDEQFF.

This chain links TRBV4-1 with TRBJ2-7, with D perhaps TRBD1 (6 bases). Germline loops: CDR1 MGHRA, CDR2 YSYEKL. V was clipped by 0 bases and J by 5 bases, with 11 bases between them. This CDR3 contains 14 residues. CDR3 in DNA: TGCGCCAGCAGCCAAGACAGGGGTAAGGACGAGCAGTACTTC. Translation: CASSQDRGKDEQYF.

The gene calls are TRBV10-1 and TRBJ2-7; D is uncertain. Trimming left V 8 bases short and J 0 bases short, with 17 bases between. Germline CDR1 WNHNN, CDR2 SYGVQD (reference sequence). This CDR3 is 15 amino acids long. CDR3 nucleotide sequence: TGCGCCAGCTACAGCCGAGTCGAGAGCTCCTACGAGCAGTACTTC. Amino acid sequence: CASYSRVESSYEQYF.

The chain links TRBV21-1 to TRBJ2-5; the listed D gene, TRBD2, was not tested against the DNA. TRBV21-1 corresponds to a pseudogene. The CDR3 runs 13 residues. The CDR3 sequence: CASRRSGGAGQYF. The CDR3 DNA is TGTGCCAGCAGGAGAAGCGGGGGGGCAGGTCAGTACTTC.

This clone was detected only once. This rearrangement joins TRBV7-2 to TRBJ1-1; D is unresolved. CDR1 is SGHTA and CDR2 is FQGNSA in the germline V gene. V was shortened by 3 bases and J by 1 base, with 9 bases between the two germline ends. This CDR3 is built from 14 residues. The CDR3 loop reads CASSFQAENTEAFF. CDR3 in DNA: TGTGCCAGCAGCTTTCAGGCCGAGAACACTGAAGCTTTCTTT.

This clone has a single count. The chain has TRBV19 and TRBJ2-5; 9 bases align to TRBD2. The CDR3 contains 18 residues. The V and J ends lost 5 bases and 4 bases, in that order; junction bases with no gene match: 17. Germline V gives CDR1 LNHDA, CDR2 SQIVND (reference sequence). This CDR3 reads CASSPRQRLAEMIETQYF. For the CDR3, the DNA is TGTGCCAGTAGTCCCCGTCAACGACTAGCGGAGATGATAGAGACCCAGTACTTC.

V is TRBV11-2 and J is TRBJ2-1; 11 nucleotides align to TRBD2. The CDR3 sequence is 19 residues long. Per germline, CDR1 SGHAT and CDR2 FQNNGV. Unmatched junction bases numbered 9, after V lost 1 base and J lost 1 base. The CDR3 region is CASSLGLAGLRGSYNEQFF. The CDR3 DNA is TGTGCCAGCAGCTTAGGACTAGCGGGACTCAGAGGGTCCTACAATGAGCAGTTCTTC.